This T cell receptor (beta chain) was obtained from a study of cytomegalovirus exposure and HLA in healthy donors. About this clone itself: Its specificity is not known.

PCR was performed using 60 Vbeta and 13 Jbeta primers. The data were produced by immunoSEQ multiplex PCR, yet TCRdb's version contains in-frame clones alone and is incomplete. The data show about 200,000 clones, roughly four fifths seen once. Germline V gene sequence: CDR1 SGDLS, CDR2 YYNGEE. CDR3 length: 15 residues. After removal of 2 bases from V and 1 base from J, the junction contained 2 bases not matched to a gene. Study conclusions and caveats: Indistinguishable V segments such as TRBV6-2 and TRBV6-3 were excluded. Relative to the approximately 630-donor mean, N-insertions were reportedly fewer in an Asian-associated ancestry cluster in a later analysis. Researchers counted about 150 TCR beta chains as cytomegalovirus-associated.

The gene calls are TRBV9 and TRBJ2-1, with 8 positions matching TRBD2. The origin of this receptor is a woman in her 50s in good health and CMV-seropositive. The specimen was PBMCs. In nucleotides, the CDR3 is TGTGCCAGCAGCGTTTCGGGAGGGTCCTACAATGAGCAGTTCTTC. Translation gives CASSVSGGSYNEQFF.